This T cell receptor beta chain was identified in a study of T cells after somatic rescue of genetic block. Sequencing was performed with immunoSEQ multiplex PCR; in TCRdb, only in-frame clones are kept and a portion is missing. Of 110,000 or so clones detected, approximately 90% appear once; the ten largest clones hold approximately 1.4%. Per the germline V gene, CDR1 is ENHRY and CDR2 is SYGVKD. CDR3 length equals 14 residues. V was pared by 3 bases and J by 5 bases, with 13 bases between. The chain uses TRBV10-3 and TRBJ2-5, with D possibly matching TRBD2 (5 bases). The source is a woman aged 18-29 years. Sequenced sample: peripheral blood mononuclear cells (PBMCs). This CDR3 is CAISENGRGETQYF. The CDR3 DNA sequence: TGTGCCATCAGTGAAAACGGAAGAGGGGAGACCCAGTACTTC.